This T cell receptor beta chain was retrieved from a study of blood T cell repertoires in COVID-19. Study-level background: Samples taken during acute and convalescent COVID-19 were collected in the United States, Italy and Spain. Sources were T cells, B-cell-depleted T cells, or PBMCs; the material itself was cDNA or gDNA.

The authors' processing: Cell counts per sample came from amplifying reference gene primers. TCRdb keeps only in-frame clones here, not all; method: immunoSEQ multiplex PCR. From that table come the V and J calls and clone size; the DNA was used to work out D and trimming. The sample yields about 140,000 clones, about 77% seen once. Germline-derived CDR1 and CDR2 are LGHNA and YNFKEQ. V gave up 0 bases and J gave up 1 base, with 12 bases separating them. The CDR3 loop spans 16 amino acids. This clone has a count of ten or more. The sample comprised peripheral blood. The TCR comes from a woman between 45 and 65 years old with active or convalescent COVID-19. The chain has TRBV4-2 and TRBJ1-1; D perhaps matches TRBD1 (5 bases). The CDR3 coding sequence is TGTGCCAGCAGCCAAGACCCAGGGCAGGGGAACACTGAAGCTTTCTTT. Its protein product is CASSQDPGQGNTEAFF.